This TCR beta chain was captured in a study of cytotoxic CD8 clonotypes in ibrutinib-treated CLL. Study context: On average, each sample had about 250,000 productive templates and roughly 95,000 productive rearrangements. Whole-study results and caveats: While tracking circulating CD8+ T-cell counts, baseline clonality exceeded that of age-matched healthy donors. Clonality rose at ibrutinib response and fell back toward baseline at progression.

Sequencing used immunoSEQ multiplex PCR; TCRdb keeps in-frame clones, though not all of them. The data contain 190,000 or so clones, 55% to 85% of them singletons. Genomic DNA (around 2 micrograms) was obtained from cryopreserved PBMCs for construction of TCR beta libraries. Remarks on this clone: As yet, its antigen is unknown.

The sample in question was PBMCs, obtained after 24 months of ibrutinib treatment. The clonotype comes from a human donor with chronic lymphocytic leukemia.

In nucleotides, the CDR3 is TGCAGCGTTGATAGCGGGAGCACGTACAATGAGCAGTTCTTC. This encodes CSVDSGSTYNEQFF. V usage is TRBV29-1 and J usage is TRBJ2-1; 9 nucleotides line up with TRBD2. Germline-derived CDR1 and CDR2 are SQVTM and ANQGSEA. This CDR3 contains 14 residues. V lost 3 bases and J lost 4; bases outside the gene matches: 4.